This is a list of T cell receptor beta chains from one sample in a study of blood T cells in healthy people across ages. MiXCR, applied by TCRdb to the 5' RACE reads, yields one record per CDR3 protein. The table records about 1.6 million distinct CDR3 sequences, roughly 32% of them present only once. Input material: blood. These receptors all come from a woman aged 25-40 years in good health. Each CDR3 is given with its conserved first and last residue. D genes are given only for firm matches. Some rows have no size entry. The others give once, few or many, or a class for an expanded clone.

NA	few	TRBV27	TRBJ2-6	TGTGCCAGCAGTCGAAGGGTAACGGATGGGGCCAACGTCCTGACTTTC	CASSRRVTDGANVLTF
NA	NA	TRBV5-1	TRBJ1-1	TGCGCCAGCAGTCGGGACCTAGACCCGAACACTGAAGCTTTCTTT	CASSRDLDPNTEAFF
NA	NA	TRBV5-1	TRBJ1-2	TGCGCCAGCAGCTTGGGGACAGTCCCGAGGGGCTACACCTTC	CASSLGTVPRGYTF
TRBD2	NA	TRBV20-1	TRBJ2-1	TGCAGTGATTCTCGGGGGGGCCTTGACAATGAGCAGTTCTTC	CSDSRGGLDNEQFF
NA	many	TRBV7-9	TRBJ2-5	TGTGCCAGCAGCTTAGCCGGGACTGGGGAGTACTTC	CASSLAGTGEYF
NA	many	TRBV12-3/TRBV12-4	TRBJ2-7	TGTGCCAGCGCTGGCAGGGTGGCGCCTGGCGGATACTACGAGCAGTACTTC	CASAGRVAPGGYYEQYF
NA	NA	TRBV11-3	TRBJ2-1	TGTGCCAGCAGCGTAGGGTGGGCAGCCTACAATGAGCAGTTCTTC	CASSVGWAAYNEQFF
TRBD2	few	TRBV4-1	TRBJ2-1	TGCGCCAGCAGCCAAGGTCCTAGCGGGGGCAATGAGCAGTTCTTC	CASSQGPSGGNEQFF
TRBD2	few	TRBV20-1	TRBJ2-3	TGCAGTGCACCAAAGACTAGCGGGATGGGCACAGATACGCAGTATTTT	CSAPKTSGMGTDTQYF
NA	few	TRBV5-1	TRBJ2-7	TGCGCCAGCAGCTTGGAAACTAGCAGAGAGGGATACGAGCAGTACTTC	CASSLETSREGYEQYF
TRBD2	NA	TRBV18	TRBJ2-7	TGTGCCAGCTCACCCGGGACTAGCATCCACGAGCAGTACTTC	CASSPGTSIHEQYF
TRBD2	few	TRBV2	TRBJ2-7	TGTGCCAGTGGGGATCTAGCGGGGGCGGCCTACGAGCAGTACTTC	CASGDLAGAAYEQYF
NA	NA	TRBV7-9	TRBJ1-2	TGTGCCAGCAGCTTAGAAAGGGGCTATGGCTACACCTTC	CASSLERGYGYTF
NA	NA	TRBV7-6	TRBJ2-1	TGTGCCAGCAGCCCACATCCCAGTGTGGCGCAGTTCTTC	CASSPHPSVAQFF
NA	few	TRBV5-1	TRBJ1-1	TGCGCCAGCGGAACATCGACAGGGAACACTGAAGCTTTCTTT	CASGTSTGNTEAFF
TRBD2	many	TRBV4-1	TRBJ2-7	TGCGCCAGCAGCCAGGTTACTAGCGGAAGCTCCTACGAGCAGTACTTC	CASSQVTSGSSYEQYF
NA	few	TRBV9	TRBJ2-1	TGTGCCAGCAGCCCCGGGACCTCCTATCACAATGAGCAGTTCTTC	CASSPGTSYHNEQFF
NA	few	TRBV12-3/TRBV12-4	TRBJ2-6	TGTGCCAGCAGTAGCGACGTCCTGACTTTC	CASSSDVLTF
TRBD2	NA	TRBV20-1	TRBJ2-7	TGCAGTGCTAGAGGCGGGTCGGGGGGATTCTACGAGCAGTACTTC	CSARGGSGGFYEQYF
NA	few	TRBV14	TRBJ2-1	TGTGCCAGCAGCCAAAGGGTGGGGAGCTCCTACAATGAGCAGTTCTTC	CASSQRVGSSYNEQFF